This T cell receptor (beta chain) originates from a study of post-analysis software for immune sequencing data (dated by TCRdb to 2014 to 2015). For the study in its entirety: Recorded disease courses included relapsing-remitting, secondary progressive and progressive-relapsing multiple sclerosis, with some patients lacking subtype annotation. A subset of samples was prepared in parallel using single-end sample barcoding, then pooled and co-amplified after Illumina adapter ligation. The multiple sclerosis patient repertoires were compared with approximately 11 previously published healthy control repertoires from donors aged 6 to 25 years.

The germline V gene (reference sequence) supplies CDR1 DFQATT and CDR2 SNEGSKA. Trimming at the junction amounts to 0 bases on V and 5 bases on J, and the germline ends lie 11 bases apart. There are 14 amino acids in the CDR3, from cysteine to phenylalanine inclusive. The sequence is cut down to CDR3 DNA, 42 bases in frame from base 1. To demonstrate the VDJtools post-analysis software, the study profiled TCR beta repertoires from the peripheral blood of 13 young patients with multiple sclerosis. The patients with multiple sclerosis were children and adolescents between about 6 and 15 years of age. Libraries came from PCR. Instrument used: Illumina HiSeq 2500. To reduce PCR and sequencing biases, unique molecular identifiers were built into the TCR beta cDNA libraries. Some 500,000 cDNA molecules were obtained for every 1 to 10 million input T cells, so each molecule roughly corresponded to one T cell. The same protocol used for the earlier healthy control dataset was applied to prepare and sequence the patient libraries. Within a given batch, samples were prepared together, multiplexed and sequenced on the same HiSeq lane. Under the source paper's analysis protocol: MIGEC was used to process the raw barcoded reads, and molecular identifier groups with only a single read were discarded before consensus assembly and CDR3 extraction. VDJtools was used for post-analysis of the clonotype tables, with diversity normalized by down-sampling every dataset to the smallest sample size. To correct batch-related cross-sample contamination, repertoire overlap clustering matched CDR3 amino acid sequences but not nucleotide sequences. TCRdb's own reprocessing of the public reads used fastp at Q25 and MiXCR and kept productive beta chains. Entries that share a CDR3 protein sequence are merged under the most common genes and DNA. TCRdb's processing, not the authors' own work, is the source of the V and J calls. A total of more than 450,000 distinct CDR3 sequences appear in this sample, roughly 34% of them only once. Of the sample, about 5.6% falls within the top ten clones.

What the work shows at the level of the full study, not this receptor alone: Patients showed significantly higher frequencies than controls for a handful of TRBV segments, among them TRBV5-6, TRBV5-1 and TRBV20-1. The multiple sclerosis patient group was slightly younger than the control group. Normalized Chao1 diversity was significantly lower in multiple sclerosis patients than controls, suggesting substantial peripheral T-cell clonal expansion. Strong co-clustering of samples prepared in the same batch was shown by direct clustering with F measure, prompting a batch-effect correction.

This clonotype has only a few counts. Its antigen is unknown. Base qualities are missing; no much larger clone stands one base away. This sequence uses TRBV20-1 and TRBJ2-1; the D region possibly corresponds to TRBD1 (6 bases align). Sequencing was performed on blood. This sequence originates from a girl aged 2-17 years with multiple sclerosis. The DNA is TGCAGTGCTAGAGAAGGGGGTATTCACAATGAGCAGTTCTTC. This yields the protein CSAREGGIHNEQFF.